The rows below give T cell receptor beta chains drawn from one sample of a study of blood T cell repertoires in COVID-19. Sequencing was performed with immunoSEQ multiplex PCR; in TCRdb, only in-frame clones are kept and a portion is missing. The table lists 90,000 to 110,000 clones, about 86% of them singletons. Sequencing was performed on peripheral blood. The receptor source for this set is a man older than 75 with acute or convalescent COVID-19. Each CDR3 is given with its conserved first and last residue. Fields, in order: J gene, CDR3 length, clone size, D gene, V gene, CDR3 DNA, CDR3 protein. A D gene is named only where the DNA matches it firmly. Expanded clones get a size class; other rows say once, few or many, or leave the size out.

J: TRBJ2-1
length: 14
size: -
D: -
V: TRBV7-9
DNA: TGTGCCAGCAGCTTAGCGCTAGCGTACGGTGAGCAGTTCTTC
CDR3: CASSLALAYGEQFF

J: TRBJ1-6
length: 14
size: -
D: -
V: TRBV30
DNA: TGTGCCTTCCAGAGCCAGGGCGCTAATTCACCCCTCCACTTT
CDR3: CAFQSQGANSPLHF

J: TRBJ1-5
length: 15
size: -
D: TRBD1
V: TRBV5-1
DNA: TGCGCCAGCAGCTTGGAAGGGACAGGGGGACAGCCCCAGCATTTT
CDR3: CASSLEGTGGQPQHF

J: TRBJ2-5
length: 16
size: -
D: -
V: TRBV7-7
DNA: TGTGCTAGCAGCTTAGCGCCCAGGGGTGGGCAAGAGACCCAGTACTTC
CDR3: CASSLAPRGGQETQYF

J: TRBJ2-3
length: 13
size: once
D: -
V: TRBV7-3
DNA: TGTGCCAGCAGCCTCTCGGAGAGAGATACGCAGTATTTT
CDR3: CASSLSERDTQYF

J: TRBJ2-7
length: 16
size: once
D: -
V: TRBV5-4
DNA: TGTGCCAGCAGCTTGGGGCGCTCTAGCGCCCGCTACGAGCAGTACTTC
CDR3: CASSLGRSSARYEQYF

J: TRBJ1-4
length: 14
size: -
D: TRBD1
V: TRBV5-1
DNA: TGCGCCAGCAGCAAGGGACAGATAAATGAAAAACTGTTTTTT
CDR3: CASSKGQINEKLFF

J: TRBJ1-2
length: 16
size: few
D: TRBD1
V: TRBV13
DNA: TGTGCCAGCAGCCGTCTACAGGGGGCGCGGAGCTATGGCTACACCTTC
CDR3: CASSRLQGARSYGYTF

J: TRBJ2-7
length: 13
size: -
D: -
V: TRBV18
DNA: TGTGCCAGCTCACCATTGGACAGCTACGAGCAGTACTTC
CDR3: CASSPLDSYEQYF

J: TRBJ1-6
length: 16
size: -
D: -
V: TRBV5-8
DNA: TGTGCCAGCAGCTTGGGAGTCCTAGGGGTCAATTCACCCCTCCACTTT
CDR3: CASSLGVLGVNSPLHF

J: TRBJ2-1
length: 14
size: -
D: -
V: TRBV27
DNA: TGTGCCAGCAGTCTTGCGGGGACGAACAATGAGCAGTTCTTC
CDR3: CASSLAGTNNEQFF

J: TRBJ2-1
length: 14
size: -
D: TRBD2
V: TRBV6-5
DNA: TGTGCCAGCAGCCGCGGGGGGACTCACAATGAGCAGTTCTTC
CDR3: CASSRGGTHNEQFF

J: TRBJ2-2
length: 14
size: -
D: TRBD2
V: TRBV5-1
DNA: TGCGCCAGCAGACTAGCGGGAGTGTTCGGGGAGCTGTTTTTT
CDR3: CASRLAGVFGELFF

J: TRBJ2-7
length: 16
size: -
D: TRBD1
V: TRBV5-1
DNA: TGCGCCAGCAGCTTGGCCGGAGGACAGGTGACCTACGAGCAGTACTTC
CDR3: CASSLAGGQVTYEQYF

J: TRBJ2-2
length: 16
size: -
D: TRBD2
V: TRBV10-3
DNA: TGTGCCATCAGTGAGCAAGCGGGAGGTAACACCGGGGAGCTGTTTTTT
CDR3: CAISEQAGGNTGELFF

J: TRBJ2-7
length: 20
size: once
D: TRBD2
V: TRBV5-4
DNA: TGTGCCAGCAGCTCAACCAGGACTAGCGGGATCATGGGGGTTCCCTACGAGCAGTACTTC
CDR3: CASSSTRTSGIMGVPYEQYF

J: TRBJ1-1
length: 16
size: -
D: -
V: TRBV3-1/TRBV3-2
DNA: TGTGCCAGCAGCCAAGATTTAGAGTCCATGAACACTGAAGCTTTCTTT
CDR3: CASSQDLESMNTEAFF

J: TRBJ1-3
length: 17
size: -
D: -
V: TRBV28
DNA: TGTGCCAGCAGTTTAACCGTTGGGGGCGGGTCTGGAAACACCATATATTTT
CDR3: CASSLTVGGGSGNTIYF

J: TRBJ1-4
length: 13
size: -
D: -
V: TRBV29-1
DNA: TGCAGCGTTGGCGGGGCGTCAGGTGAAAAACTGTTTTTT
CDR3: CSVGGASGEKLFF

J: TRBJ2-3
length: 15
size: -
D: TRBD1
V: TRBV5-1
DNA: TGCGCCAGCAGAATGGGCGGGACAGGGCCAGATACGCAGTATTTT
CDR3: CASRMGGTGPDTQYF

J: TRBJ1-1
length: 14
size: -
D: TRBD1
V: TRBV27
DNA: TGTGCCAGCAGTCGGGCAGGGGGGAACACTGAAGCTTTCTTT
CDR3: CASSRAGGNTEAFF

J: TRBJ1-2
length: 13
size: -
D: -
V: TRBV30
DNA: TGTGCCTGGAGTAGGCAGGGCCTCGATGGCTACACCTTC
CDR3: CAWSRQGLDGYTF

J: TRBJ2-5
length: 13
size: -
D: -
V: TRBV7-2
DNA: TGTGCCAGCAGCCTATCCCTCGCAGAGACCCAGTACTTC
CDR3: CASSLSLAETQYF

J: TRBJ2-5
length: 15
size: -
D: TRBD2
V: TRBV30
DNA: TGTGCCTGGAGTGTAATAGCGGGAGCGGGCGAGACCCAGTACTTC
CDR3: CAWSVIAGAGETQYF

J: TRBJ2-5
length: 13
size: -
D: -
V: TRBV11-3
DNA: TGTGCCAGCAGCTTAGATCGTGAAGAGACCCAGTACTTC
CDR3: CASSLDREETQYF

J: TRBJ1-4
length: 16
size: -
D: TRBD1
V: TRBV5-1
DNA: TGCGCCAGCAGCTCGACAGGGTCGAATACTAATGAAAAACTGTTTTTT
CDR3: CASSSTGSNTNEKLFF

J: TRBJ1-5
length: 17
size: few
D: TRBD1
V: TRBV7-6
DNA: TGTGCCAGCAGCTTAAATGCCGGGACAGGGGTTGTTCAGCCCCAGCATTTT
CDR3: CASSLNAGTGVVQPQHF

J: TRBJ2-1
length: 14
size: -
D: TRBD1
V: TRBV6-5
DNA: TGTGCCAGCACCGGGACAGGGGGTTACAATGAGCAGTTCTTC
CDR3: CASTGTGGYNEQFF

J: TRBJ2-2
length: 14
size: -
D: -
V: TRBV6-4
DNA: TGTGCCAGCAGCGCCCTAGGAGGCACCGGGGAGCTGTTTTTT
CDR3: CASSALGGTGELFF

J: TRBJ1-6
length: 12
size: -
D: -
V: TRBV7-9
DNA: TGTGCCAGCAGCTTAGTTGAGGAGGCCCTCCACTTT
CDR3: CASSLVEEALHF

J: TRBJ1-5
length: 15
size: -
D: TRBD1
V: TRBV7-2
DNA: TGTGCCAGCAGCTTAAGTTCGGACAGGGATCAGCCCCAGCATTTT
CDR3: CASSLSSDRDQPQHF

J: TRBJ1-1
length: 13
size: few
D: -
V: TRBV12-3/TRBV12-4
DNA: TGTGCCAGCAGTTTATATATGAACACTGAAGCTTTCTTT
CDR3: CASSLYMNTEAFF

J: TRBJ1-1
length: 14
size: few
D: TRBD1
V: TRBV6-5
DNA: TGTGCCAGCAGCCGGGACAGGGGCTTGGCGGAAGCTTTCTTT
CDR3: CASSRDRGLAEAFF

J: TRBJ2-5
length: 18
size: -
D: TRBD2
V: TRBV3-1/TRBV3-2
DNA: TGTGCCAGCAGCCCATCCTCACTAGCGGGGTCGAAACAAGAGACCCAGTACTTC
CDR3: CASSPSSLAGSKQETQYF

J: TRBJ2-7
length: 15
size: -
D: TRBD1
V: TRBV6-6
DNA: TGTGCCAGCTCCCCTCCGGGACAGGGGGCCTACGAGCAGTACTTC
CDR3: CASSPPGQGAYEQYF

J: TRBJ1-5
length: 13
size: few
D: -
V: TRBV27
DNA: TGTGCCAGCAGTTTGCAGGTTGGGCAGCCCCAGCATTTT
CDR3: CASSLQVGQPQHF

J: TRBJ2-7
length: 14
size: -
D: TRBD1
V: TRBV5-1
DNA: TGCGCCAGCAGCGTGGACAGGGGGCGCGTCGAGCAGTACTTC
CDR3: CASSVDRGRVEQYF

J: TRBJ2-1
length: 16
size: -
D: -
V: TRBV28
DNA: TGTGCCAGCAGTTTATGGGGGCGCGGAACCTACAATGAGCAGTTCTTC
CDR3: CASSLWGRGTYNEQFF

J: TRBJ2-3
length: 16
size: -
D: TRBD1
V: TRBV5-1
DNA: TGCGCCAGCAGCTTGGGATTCGCCAGGGACAGAGATACGCAGTATTTT
CDR3: CASSLGFARDRDTQYF

J: TRBJ1-1
length: 10
size: -
D: TRBD1
V: TRBV29-1
DNA: TGCAGCGTTGAGACGTCTCAGGGGGCCTTT
CDR3: CSVETSQGAF

J: TRBJ2-2
length: 19
size: -
D: TRBD2
V: TRBV7-2
DNA: TGTGCCAGCAGCTTAGTTCCCTTTAGCGGGAGAAGGGTTGTCGGGGAGCTGTTTTTT
CDR3: CASSLVPFSGRRVVGELFF

J: TRBJ2-5
length: 14
size: -
D: TRBD2
V: TRBV19
DNA: TGTGCCAGTAGTACTAGCGGGGGACCTGAGACCCAGTACTTC
CDR3: CASSTSGGPETQYF

J: TRBJ2-3
length: 16
size: -
D: -
V: TRBV4-2
DNA: TGTGCCAGCACAAAAGCAGGTCAGGGAAGCACAGATACGCAGTATTTT
CDR3: CASTKAGQGSTDTQYF

J: TRBJ1-5
length: 15
size: -
D: TRBD1
V: TRBV6-1
DNA: TGTGCCAGCAGTGAAGCGGACAGGGGCTATCAGCCCCAGCATTTT
CDR3: CASSEADRGYQPQHF

J: TRBJ1-4
length: 14
size: -
D: -
V: TRBV7-2
DNA: TGTGCCAGCAGCCAGGAAGATTGGAATGAAAAACTGTTTTTT
CDR3: CASSQEDWNEKLFF

J: TRBJ2-2
length: 15
size: -
D: -
V: TRBV18
DNA: TGTGCCAGCTCACTGGACAGAGAGAACACCGGGGAGCTGTTTTTT
CDR3: CASSLDRENTGELFF

J: TRBJ1-1
length: 15
size: once
D: -
V: TRBV6-1
DNA: TGTGCCAGCAGTGAACGAACAGCAGGGGACACTGAAGCTTTCTTT
CDR3: CASSERTAGDTEAFF

J: TRBJ2-1
length: 15
size: -
D: -
V: TRBV30
DNA: TGTGCCTGGAGTACCTCCGGGGGATCCTACAATGAGCAGTTCTTC
CDR3: CAWSTSGGSYNEQFF

J: TRBJ1-5
length: 16
size: -
D: -
V: TRBV30
DNA: TGTGCCTTGTCTCCCGGGACATCGGATAGCAATCAGCCCCAGCATTTT
CDR3: CALSPGTSDSNQPQHF

J: TRBJ2-1
length: 14
size: -
D: -
V: TRBV19
DNA: TGTGCCAGTACCAAGCAGGGCTCCTACAATGAGCAGTTCTTC
CDR3: CASTKQGSYNEQFF